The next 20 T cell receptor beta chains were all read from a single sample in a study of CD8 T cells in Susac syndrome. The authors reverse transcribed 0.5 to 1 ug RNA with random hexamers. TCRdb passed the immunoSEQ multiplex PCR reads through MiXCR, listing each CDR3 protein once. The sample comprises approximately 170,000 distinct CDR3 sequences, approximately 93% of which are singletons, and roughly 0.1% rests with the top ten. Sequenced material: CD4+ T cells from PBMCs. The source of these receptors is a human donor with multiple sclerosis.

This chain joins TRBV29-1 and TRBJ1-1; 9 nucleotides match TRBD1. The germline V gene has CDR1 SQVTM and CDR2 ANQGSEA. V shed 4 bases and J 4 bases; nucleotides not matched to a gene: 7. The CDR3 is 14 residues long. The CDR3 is CSVVGATGGTEAFF. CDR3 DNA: TGCAGCGTTGTTGGTGCGACAGGGGGCACTGAAGCTTTCTTT. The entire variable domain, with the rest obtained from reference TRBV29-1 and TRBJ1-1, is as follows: SAVISQKPSRDICQRGTSLTIQCQVDSQVTMMFWYRQQPGQSLTLIATANQGSEATYESGFVIDKFPISRPNLTFSTLTVSNMSPEDSSIYLCSVVGATGGTEAFFGQGTRLTVV.

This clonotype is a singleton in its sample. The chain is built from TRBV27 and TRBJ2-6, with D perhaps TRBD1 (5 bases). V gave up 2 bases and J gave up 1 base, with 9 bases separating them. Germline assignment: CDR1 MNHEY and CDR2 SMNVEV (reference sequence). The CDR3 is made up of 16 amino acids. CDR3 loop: CASSLDRMSGANVLTF. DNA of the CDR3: TGTGCCAGCAGTTTAGACAGAATGTCTGGGGCCAACGTCCTGACTTTC.

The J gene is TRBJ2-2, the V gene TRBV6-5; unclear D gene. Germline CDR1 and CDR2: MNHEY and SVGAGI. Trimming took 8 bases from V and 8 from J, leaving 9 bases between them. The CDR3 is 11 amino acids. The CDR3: CASGQFGELFF. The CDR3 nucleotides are TGTGCCAGCGGCCAATTTGGGGAGCTGTTTTTT.

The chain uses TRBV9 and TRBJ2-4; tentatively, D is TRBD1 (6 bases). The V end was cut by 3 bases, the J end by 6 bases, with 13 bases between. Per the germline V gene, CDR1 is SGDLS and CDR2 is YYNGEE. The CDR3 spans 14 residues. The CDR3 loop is CASSGVGTLNIQYF. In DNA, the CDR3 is TGTGCCAGCAGCGGGGTGGGGACACTAAACATTCAGTACTTC.

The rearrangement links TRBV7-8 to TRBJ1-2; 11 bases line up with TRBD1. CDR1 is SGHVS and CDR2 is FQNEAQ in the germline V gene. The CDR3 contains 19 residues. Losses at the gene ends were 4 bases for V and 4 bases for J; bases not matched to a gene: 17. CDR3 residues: CASSSPFPDRGRHSYGYTF. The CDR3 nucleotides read TGTGCCAGCAGCTCCCCATTCCCGGACAGGGGGCGGCACAGCTATGGCTACACCTTC.

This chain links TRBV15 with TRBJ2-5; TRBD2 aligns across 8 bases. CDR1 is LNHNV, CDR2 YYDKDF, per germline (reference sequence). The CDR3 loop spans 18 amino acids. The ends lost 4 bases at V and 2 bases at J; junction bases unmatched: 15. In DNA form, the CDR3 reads TGTGCCACCAGCACGGGGGGTTGGAGCGGGAGACCACAAGAGACCCAGTACTTC. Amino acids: CATSTGGWSGRPQETQYF.

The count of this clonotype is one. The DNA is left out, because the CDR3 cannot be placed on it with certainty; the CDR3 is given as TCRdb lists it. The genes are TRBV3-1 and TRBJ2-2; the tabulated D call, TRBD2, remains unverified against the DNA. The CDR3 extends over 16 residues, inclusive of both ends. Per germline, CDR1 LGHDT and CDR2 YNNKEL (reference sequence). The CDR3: CASSQGTPRSPGSCFF.

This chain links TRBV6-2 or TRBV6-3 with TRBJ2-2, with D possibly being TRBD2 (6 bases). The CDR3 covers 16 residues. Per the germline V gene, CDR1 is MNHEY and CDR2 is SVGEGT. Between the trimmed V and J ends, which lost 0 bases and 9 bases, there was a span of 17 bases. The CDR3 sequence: CASSYSFVGSLWELFF. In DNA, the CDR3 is TGTGCCAGCAGTTACTCCTTCGTCGGGAGCTTGTGGGAGCTGTTTTTT.

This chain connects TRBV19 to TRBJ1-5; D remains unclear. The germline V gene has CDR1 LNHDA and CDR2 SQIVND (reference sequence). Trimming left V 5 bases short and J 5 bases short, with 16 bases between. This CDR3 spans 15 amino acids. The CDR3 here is CASSGSGVVDQPQHF. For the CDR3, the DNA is TGTGCCAGTAGTGGATCGGGCGTTGTGGATCAGCCCCAGCATTTT.

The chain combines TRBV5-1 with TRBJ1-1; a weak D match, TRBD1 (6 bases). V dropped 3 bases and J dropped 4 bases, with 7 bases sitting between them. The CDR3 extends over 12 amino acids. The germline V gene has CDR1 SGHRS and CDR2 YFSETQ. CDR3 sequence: CASSSTGTEAFF. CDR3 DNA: TGCGCCAGCAGCTCGACAGGCACTGAAGCTTTCTTT.

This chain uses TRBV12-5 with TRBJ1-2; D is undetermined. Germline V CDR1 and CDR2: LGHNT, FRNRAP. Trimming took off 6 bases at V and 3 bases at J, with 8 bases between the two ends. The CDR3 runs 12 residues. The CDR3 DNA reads TGTGCTAGTGGCCGGGCGGACTATGGCTACACCTTC. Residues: CASGRADYGYTF.

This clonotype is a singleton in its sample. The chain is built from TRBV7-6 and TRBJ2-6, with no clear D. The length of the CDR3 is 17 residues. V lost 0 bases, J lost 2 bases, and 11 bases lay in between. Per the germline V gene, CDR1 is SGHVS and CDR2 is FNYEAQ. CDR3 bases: TGTGCCAGCAGCTTAGCTTCGTACGGGCCTGGGGCCAACGTCCTGACTTTC. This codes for CASSLASYGPGANVLTF. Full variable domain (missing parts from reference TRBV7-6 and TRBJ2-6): GAGVSQSPRYKVTKRGQDVALRCDPISGHVSLYWYRQALGQGPEFLTYFNYEAQQDKSGLPNDRFSAERPEGSISTLTIQRTEQRDSAMYRCASSLASYGPGANVLTFGAGSRLTVL.

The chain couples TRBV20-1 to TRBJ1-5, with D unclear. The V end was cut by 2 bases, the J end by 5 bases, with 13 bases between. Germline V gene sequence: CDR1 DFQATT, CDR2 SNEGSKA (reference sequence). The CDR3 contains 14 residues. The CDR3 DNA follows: TGCAGTGCTAGAAGCGGGCCAGAGGATCAGCCCCAGCATTTT. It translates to CSARSGPEDQPQHF.

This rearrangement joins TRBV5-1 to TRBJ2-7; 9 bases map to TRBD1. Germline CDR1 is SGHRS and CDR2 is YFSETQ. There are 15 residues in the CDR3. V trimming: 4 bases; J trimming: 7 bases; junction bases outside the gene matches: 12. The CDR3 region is CASSVTGTGTQEQYF. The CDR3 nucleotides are TGCGCCAGCAGCGTAACCGGGACAGGGACTCAAGAGCAGTACTTC.

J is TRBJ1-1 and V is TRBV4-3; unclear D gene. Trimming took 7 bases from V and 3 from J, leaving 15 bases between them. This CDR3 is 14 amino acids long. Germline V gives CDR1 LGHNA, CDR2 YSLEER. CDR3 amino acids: CASTPRVLDTEAFF. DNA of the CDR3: TGCGCCAGCACCCCCCGGGTCCTCGACACTGAAGCTTTCTTT.

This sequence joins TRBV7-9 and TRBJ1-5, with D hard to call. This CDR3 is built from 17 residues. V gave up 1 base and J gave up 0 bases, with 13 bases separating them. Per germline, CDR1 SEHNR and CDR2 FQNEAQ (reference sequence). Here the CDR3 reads CASSLGQDAYSNQPQHF. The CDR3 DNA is TGTGCCAGCAGCTTAGGGCAGGACGCCTATAGCAATCAGCCCCAGCATTTT.

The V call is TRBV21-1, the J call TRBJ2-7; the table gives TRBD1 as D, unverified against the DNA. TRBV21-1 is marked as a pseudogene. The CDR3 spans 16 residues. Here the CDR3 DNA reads TGTGCCAGCAGCATTACGGACCGGGACAGCAACTACGAGCAGTACTTC. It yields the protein CASSITDRDSNYEQYF.

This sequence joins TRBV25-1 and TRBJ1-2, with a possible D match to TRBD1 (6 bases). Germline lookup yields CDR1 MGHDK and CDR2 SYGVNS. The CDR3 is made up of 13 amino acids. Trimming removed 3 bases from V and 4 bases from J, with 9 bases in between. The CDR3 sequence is CASSDDRSYGYTF. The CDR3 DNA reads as TGTGCCAGCAGTGATGACAGGTCCTATGGCTACACCTTC.

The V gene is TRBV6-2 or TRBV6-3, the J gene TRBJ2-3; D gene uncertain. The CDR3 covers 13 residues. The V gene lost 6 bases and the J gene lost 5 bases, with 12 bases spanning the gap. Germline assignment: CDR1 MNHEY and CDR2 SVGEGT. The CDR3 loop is CASRPVGKDTQYF. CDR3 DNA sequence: TGTGCCAGCAGGCCCGTGGGGAAAGATACGCAGTATTTT.

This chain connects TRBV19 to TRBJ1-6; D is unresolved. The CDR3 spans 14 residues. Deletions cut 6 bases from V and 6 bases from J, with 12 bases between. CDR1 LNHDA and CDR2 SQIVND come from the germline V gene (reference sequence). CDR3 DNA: TGTGCCAGTAGCTACGACTTGATTAATTCACCCCTCCACTTT. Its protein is CASSYDLINSPLHF.